The present TCR beta chain was sequenced within a study of blood T cell repertoires in COVID-19. The table came from immunoSEQ multiplex PCR; TCRdb's copy has only in-frame clones and leaves some out. Of approximately 320,000 clones listed, roughly 90% were seen once; the top ten hold around 2.7%. The participants were between 18 and 89 years old and came from under 25 US areas. This CDR3 region has 15 residues. V lost 2 bases to trimming and J lost 5 bases, with 13 bases between them. Germline loops: CDR1 LNHDA, CDR2 SQIVND (reference sequence). The source is a man aged 60 to 75 who had recovered from COVID-19. Sequenced input: PBMCs or T cells enriched from blood (not recorded which). This rearrangement joins TRBV19 to TRBJ1-5; weak D call: TRBD1 (6 bases). DNA for the CDR3: TGTGCCAGTAGTATAAGCGGGGGCGCGGATCAGCCCCAGCATTTT. It translates to CASSISGGADQPQHF.